This T cell receptor (beta chain) was obtained from a study of blood T cell repertoires in COVID-19. For the study at large: The United States, Italy and Spain supplied acute and convalescent COVID-19 samples. PBMCs, B-cell-depleted T cells, or T cells provided the cDNA or gDNA that made up the material.

Repertoires were generated with immunoSEQ multiplex PCR, while TCRdb's copy carries only in-frame clones and drops some. The sample has 150,000 to 200,000 clones, roughly 80% seen once; the top ten hold roughly an eighth. From germline, CDR1 is LNHDA and CDR2 SQIVND (reference sequence). V was pared by 9 bases and J by 6 bases, with 10 bases of the junction left unmatched. This CDR3 region has 15 residues. This clone was counted once. The TCR was taken from a man aged 30-40 years with active or convalescent COVID-19. The sequencing sample was made of peripheral blood. The chain is built from TRBV19 and TRBJ1-4; 10 bases line up with TRBD1. The chain's CDR3 is CASQKATGGDEKLFF. The CDR3 coding sequence is TGTGCCAGCCAGAAGGCGACAGGGGGCGATGAAAAACTGTTTTTT.